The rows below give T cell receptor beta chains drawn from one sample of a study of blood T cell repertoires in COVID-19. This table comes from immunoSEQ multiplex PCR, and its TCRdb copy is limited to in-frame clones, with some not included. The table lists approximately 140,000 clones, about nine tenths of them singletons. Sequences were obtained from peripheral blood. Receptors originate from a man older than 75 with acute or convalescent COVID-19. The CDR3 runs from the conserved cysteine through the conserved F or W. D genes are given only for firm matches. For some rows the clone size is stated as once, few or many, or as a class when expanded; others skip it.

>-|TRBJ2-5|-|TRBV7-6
CASSLNGRRSQETQYF
TGTGCCAGCAGCTTAAATGGAAGACGGAGCCAAGAGACCCAGTACTTC
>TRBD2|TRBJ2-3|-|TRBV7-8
CASSYHPPKTSGRLTDTQYF
TGTGCCAGCAGCTACCACCCTCCCAAGACTAGCGGGCGCCTCACAGATACGCAGTATTTT
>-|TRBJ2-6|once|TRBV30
CAWSVRRTSSGANVLTF
TGTGCCTGGAGTGTACGTCGTACCAGCTCTGGGGCCAACGTCCTGACTTTC
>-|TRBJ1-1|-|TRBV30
CALLTGNTEAFF
TGTGCCCTTTTGACAGGGAACACTGAAGCTTTCTTT
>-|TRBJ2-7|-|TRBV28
CASNTGPLEQYF
TGTGCCAGCAATACAGGCCCCCTCGAGCAGTACTTC
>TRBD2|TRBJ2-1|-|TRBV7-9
CASSPIAGGWNEQFF
TGTGCCAGCAGTCCAATAGCGGGAGGGTGGAATGAGCAGTTCTTC
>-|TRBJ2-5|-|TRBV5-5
CASRLTSAETQYF
TGTGCCAGCAGACTGACTAGTGCAGAGACCCAGTACTTC
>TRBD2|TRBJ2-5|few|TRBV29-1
CSALTSGNAQYF
TGCAGCGCCCTTACTAGCGGGAATGCCCAGTACTTC
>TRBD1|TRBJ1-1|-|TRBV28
CASSPRGRGDTEAFF
TGTGCCAGCAGTCCAAGGGGCAGGGGGGACACTGAAGCTTTCTTT
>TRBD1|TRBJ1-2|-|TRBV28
CASSSGQGGGYTF
TGTGCCAGCAGTTCGGGACAGGGGGGTGGCTACACCTTC
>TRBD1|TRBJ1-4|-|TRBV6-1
CASSEGTGNEKLFF
TGTGCCAGCAGTGAGGGGACAGGGAATGAAAAACTGTTTTTT
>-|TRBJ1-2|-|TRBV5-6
CASNQGGASYGYTF
TGTGCCAGCAACCAGGGAGGGGCGAGCTATGGCTACACCTTC
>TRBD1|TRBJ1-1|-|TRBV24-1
CATSDFTGVEAFF
TGTGCCACCAGTGATTTCACAGGGGTTGAAGCTTTCTTT
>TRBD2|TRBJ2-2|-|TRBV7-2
CASSLSPGGRTGELFF
TGTGCCAGCAGCTTATCCCCGGGAGGTCGAACCGGGGAGCTGTTTTTT
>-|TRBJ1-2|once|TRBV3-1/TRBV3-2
CASSQVLRGYTF
TGTGCCAGCAGCCAAGTACTTCGGGGCTACACCTTC
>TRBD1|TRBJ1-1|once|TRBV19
CASSNRGSSNTEAFF
TGTGCCAGTAGCAACAGGGGAAGTTCGAACACTGAAGCTTTCTTT
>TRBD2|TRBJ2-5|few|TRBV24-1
CATSDSILVGGETQYF
TGTGCCACCAGTGATTCCATATTGGTGGGAGGGGAGACCCAGTACTTC
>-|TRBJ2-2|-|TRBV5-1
CASSPGLIGTGELFF
TGCGCCAGCAGCCCGGGACTGATAGGCACCGGGGAGCTGTTTTTT
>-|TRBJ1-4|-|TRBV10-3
CAISGGDEKLFF
TGTGCCATCAGTGGGGGGGATGAAAAACTGTTTTTT
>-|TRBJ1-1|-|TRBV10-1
CASSAGSGHTEAFF
TGCGCCAGCAGCGCCGGGAGCGGTCACACTGAAGCTTTCTTT
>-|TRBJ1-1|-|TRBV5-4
CASSRGIPNTEAFF
TGTGCCAGCAGTCGGGGGATCCCGAACACTGAAGCTTTCTTT
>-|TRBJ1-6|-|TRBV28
CASSRTGSNSPLHF
TGTGCCAGCAGTCGTACAGGGTCAAATTCACCCCTCCACTTT
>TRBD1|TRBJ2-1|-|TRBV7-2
CASSLDGTGDYNEQFF
TGTGCCAGCAGCTTAGACGGGACAGGGGACTACAATGAGCAGTTCTTC
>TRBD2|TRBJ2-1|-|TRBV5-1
CASSSTSGGNEQFF
TGCGCCAGCAGCTCGACTAGCGGGGGCAATGAGCAGTTCTTC
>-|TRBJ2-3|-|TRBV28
CASSFSEQDTQYF
TGTGCCAGCAGTTTTTCGGAGCAAGATACGCAGTATTTT
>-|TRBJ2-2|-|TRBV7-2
CASSLVLGGAGELFF
TGTGCCAGCAGCTTAGTTTTAGGGGGGGCCGGGGAGCTGTTTTTT
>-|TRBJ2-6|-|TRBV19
CASERGGLGANVLTF
TGTGCCAGTGAGAGGGGGGGGCTAGGGGCCAACGTCCTGACTTTC
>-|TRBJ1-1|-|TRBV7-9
CASSLLPGMVSNTEAFF
TGTGCCAGCAGCTTACTGCCAGGGATGGTTTCGAACACTGAAGCTTTCTTT
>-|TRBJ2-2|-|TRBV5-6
CASSLGAGANTGELFF
TGTGCCAGCAGCTTGGGGGCAGGGGCTAACACCGGGGAGCTGTTTTTT
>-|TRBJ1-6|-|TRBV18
CASSPGQRTNSPLHF
TGTGCCAGCTCACCCGGACAGCGGACTAATTCACCCCTCCACTTT
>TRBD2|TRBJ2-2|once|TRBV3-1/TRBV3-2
CASSPPRTSGTGELFF
TGTGCCAGCAGCCCTCCTCGGACTAGCGGGACCGGGGAGCTGTTTTTT
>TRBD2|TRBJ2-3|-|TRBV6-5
CASRLAGADTQYF
TGTGCCAGCCGACTAGCCGGGGCAGATACGCAGTATTTT
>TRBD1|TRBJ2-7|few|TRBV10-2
CASSPTGTGVEQYF
TGCGCCAGCAGTCCAACCGGGACAGGGGTCGAGCAGTACTTC
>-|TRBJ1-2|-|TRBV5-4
CASSFGSLGYTF
TGTGCCAGCAGCTTCGGGAGTCTCGGCTACACCTTC
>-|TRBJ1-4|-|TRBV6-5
CASSPVGGHGEKLFF
TGTGCCAGCAGCCCCGTGGGGGGGCATGGTGAAAAACTGTTTTTT
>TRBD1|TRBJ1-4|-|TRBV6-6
CASKPSPTGLSEKLFF
TGTGCCAGCAAACCTTCACCGACAGGGCTTTCAGAAAAACTGTTTTTT
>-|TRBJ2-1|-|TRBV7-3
CASSLTGGGSGSLGWANEQFF
TGTGCCAGCAGCTTAACAGGAGGGGGCAGCGGGAGTCTGGGTTGGGCCAATGAGCAGTTCTTC
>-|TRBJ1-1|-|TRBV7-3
CASSPMRGANTEAFF
TGTGCCAGCAGCCCAATGCGGGGGGCCAACACTGAAGCTTTCTTT
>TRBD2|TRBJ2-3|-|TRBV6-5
CASGRLAGNTDTQYF
TGTGCCAGCGGAAGACTAGCGGGGAACACAGATACGCAGTATTTT
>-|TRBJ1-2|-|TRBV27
CASSFRSGRDGYTF
TGTGCCAGCAGTTTTCGCTCGGGCAGGGATGGCTACACCTTC
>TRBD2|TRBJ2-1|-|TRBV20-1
CSASVSVSAGGSYNEQFF
TGCAGTGCTAGTGTAAGCGTGAGCGCGGGGGGCTCCTACAATGAGCAGTTCTTC
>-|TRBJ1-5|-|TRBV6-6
CASKRTDNNQPQHF
TGTGCCAGCAAAAGGACAGACAATAATCAGCCCCAGCATTTT
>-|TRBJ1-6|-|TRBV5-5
CASSLASGDSSPLHF
TGTGCCAGCAGCTTGGCCTCCGGGGACTCTTCACCCCTCCACTTT
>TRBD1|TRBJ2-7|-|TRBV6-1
CASSELGTGPYEQYF
TGTGCCAGCAGTGAATTAGGGACAGGGCCCTACGAGCAGTACTTC
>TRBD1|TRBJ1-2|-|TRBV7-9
CAGITVARGDYGYTF
TGTGCCGGTATTACAGTGGCCAGGGGGGACTATGGCTACACCTTC
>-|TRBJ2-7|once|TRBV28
CASSLYEQYF
TGTGCCAGCAGTCTATACGAGCAGTACTTC
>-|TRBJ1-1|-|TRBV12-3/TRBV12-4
CASKREGTEAFF
TGTGCCAGCAAAAGGGAGGGAACTGAAGCTTTCTTT
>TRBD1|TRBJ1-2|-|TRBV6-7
CASSYDLAGQVTYGYTF
TGTGCCAGCAGTTACGACCTTGCGGGACAGGTAACCTATGGCTACACCTTC
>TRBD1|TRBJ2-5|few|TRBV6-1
CASSEGTGGQETQYF
TGTGCCAGCAGTGAGGGGACAGGGGGCCAAGAGACCCAGTACTTC